This is a list of T cell receptor beta chains from one sample in a study of blood T cell repertoires in COVID-19. Assay used: immunoSEQ multiplex PCR; TCRdb lists only in-frame clones, some missing. This table holds approximately 260,000 clones, more than 85% found once. Sample: peripheral blood. All receptors come from a man aged 18 to 29 with active or convalescent COVID-19. Each CDR3 is given with its conserved first and last residue. Each record gives: D gene, clone size, J gene, V gene, CDR3 protein. A D gene is named only where the DNA matches it firmly. A clone size is listed for some rows: how often the clone was seen (once, few, many), or a class if it is expanded.

D: TRBD1; size: NA; J: TRBJ2-3; V: TRBV11-2; CDR3: CASSGLGTGGTDTQYF
D: NA; size: NA; J: TRBJ2-6; V: TRBV2; CDR3: CASSLGPEGANVLTF
D: NA; size: NA; J: TRBJ1-5; V: TRBV5-1; CDR3: CASSLGGGAKEPQHF
D: NA; size: NA; J: TRBJ2-7; V: TRBV7-9; CDR3: CASSLGRFGEQYF
D: NA; size: NA; J: TRBJ1-1; V: TRBV3-1/TRBV3-2; CDR3: CASSQTGTTGYEAFF
D: NA; size: NA; J: TRBJ1-5; V: TRBV19; CDR3: CASSDWTEIDQPQHF
D: TRBD1; size: NA; J: TRBJ1-5; V: TRBV19; CDR3: CASTGQALFNQPQHF
D: TRBD1; size: once; J: TRBJ1-3; V: TRBV7-7; CDR3: CASSPGQGGNTIYF
D: TRBD1; size: NA; J: TRBJ2-3; V: TRBV6-4; CDR3: CASSEGTGGGTDTQYF
D: TRBD1; size: NA; J: TRBJ2-2; V: TRBV9; CDR3: CASSAQPGQGPGELFF
D: NA; size: NA; J: TRBJ2-1; V: TRBV7-7; CDR3: CASSPKTSFNEQFF
D: TRBD1; size: NA; J: TRBJ1-3; V: TRBV9; CDR3: CASSRDSSGNTIYF
D: TRBD1; size: NA; J: TRBJ2-5; V: TRBV29-1; CDR3: CSVRTRRDSQETQYF
D: NA; size: once; J: TRBJ2-4; V: TRBV27; CDR3: CASSSPGLAKNIQYF
D: NA; size: NA; J: TRBJ1-1; V: TRBV2; CDR3: CARDPTREDEAFF
D: NA; size: NA; J: TRBJ2-2; V: TRBV27; CDR3: CASSFRAGELFF
D: NA; size: NA; J: TRBJ1-5; V: TRBV28; CDR3: CASRAPVGGQPQHF
D: TRBD1; size: NA; J: TRBJ1-6; V: TRBV9; CDR3: CASSVDRQGNSPLHF
D: TRBD1; size: few; J: TRBJ1-3; V: TRBV10-1; CDR3: CASSESTGAGNTIYF
D: TRBD2; size: NA; J: TRBJ2-3; V: TRBV7-6; CDR3: CASSLGTRGTDTQYF
D: NA; size: NA; J: TRBJ2-5; V: TRBV11-3; CDR3: CASSLGTRQETQYF
D: NA; size: NA; J: TRBJ2-5; V: TRBV3-1/TRBV3-2; CDR3: CASSQGRVGETQYF
D: TRBD1; size: NA; J: TRBJ2-2; V: TRBV5-6; CDR3: CASSLETGVTGELFF
D: TRBD1; size: NA; J: TRBJ1-1; V: TRBV27; CDR3: CASRTGGGRPEAFF
D: NA; size: NA; J: TRBJ2-6; V: TRBV14; CDR3: CASSQEWTVGANVLTF
D: NA; size: NA; J: TRBJ1-5; V: TRBV5-8; CDR3: CASSWGANQPQHF
D: NA; size: NA; J: TRBJ1-1; V: TRBV28; CDR3: CASSPVARTEAFF
D: NA; size: NA; J: TRBJ1-5; V: TRBV6-6; CDR3: CASSLTTGKVSNQPQHF